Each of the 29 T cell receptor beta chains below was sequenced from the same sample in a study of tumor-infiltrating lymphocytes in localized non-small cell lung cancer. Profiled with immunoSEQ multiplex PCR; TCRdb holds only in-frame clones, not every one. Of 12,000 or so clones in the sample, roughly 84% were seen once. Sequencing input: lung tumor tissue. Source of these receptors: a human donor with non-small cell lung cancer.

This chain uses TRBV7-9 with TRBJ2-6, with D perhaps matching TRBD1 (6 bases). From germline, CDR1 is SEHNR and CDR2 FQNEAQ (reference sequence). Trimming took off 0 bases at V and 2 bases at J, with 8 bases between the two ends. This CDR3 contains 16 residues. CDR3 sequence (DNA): TGTGCCAGCAGCTTAGCCCAGGGGACTGGGGCCAACGTCCTGACTTTC. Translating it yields CASSLAQGTGANVLTF.

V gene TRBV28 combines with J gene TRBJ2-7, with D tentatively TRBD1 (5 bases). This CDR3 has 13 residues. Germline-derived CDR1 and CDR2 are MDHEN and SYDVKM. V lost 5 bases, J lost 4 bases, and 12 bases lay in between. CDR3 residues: CASSLRRAYEQYF. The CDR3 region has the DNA TGTGCCAGCAGTCTTCGCAGGGCTTACGAGCAGTACTTC.

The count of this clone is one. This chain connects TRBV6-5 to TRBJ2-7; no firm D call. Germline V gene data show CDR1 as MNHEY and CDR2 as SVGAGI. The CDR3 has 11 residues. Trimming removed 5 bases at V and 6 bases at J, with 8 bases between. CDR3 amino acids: CASSNSLEQYF. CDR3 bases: TGTGCCAGCAGTAACAGCCTCGAGCAGTACTTC.

The CDR3 spells CASSLPSGRYTGELFF. CDR3 nucleotides: TGTGCCAGCAGCCTACCTAGCGGGAGGTATACCGGGGAGCTGTTTTTT. This rearrangement joins TRBV7-6 to TRBJ2-2, with 11 bases matching TRBD2. The CDR3 contains 16 residues. Germline trimming cut 5 bases from V and 5 bases from J; bases unmatched to any gene: 7. Per the germline V gene, CDR1 is SGHVS and CDR2 is FNYEAQ.

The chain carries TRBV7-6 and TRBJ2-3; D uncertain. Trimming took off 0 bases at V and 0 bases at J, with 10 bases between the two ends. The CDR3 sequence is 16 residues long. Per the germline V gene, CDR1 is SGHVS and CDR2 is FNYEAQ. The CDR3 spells CASSLAFGRSTDTQYF. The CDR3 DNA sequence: TGTGCCAGCAGCTTAGCTTTTGGACGGAGCACAGATACGCAGTATTTT. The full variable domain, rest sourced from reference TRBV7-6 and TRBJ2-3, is GAGVSQSPRYKVTKRGQDVALRCDPISGHVSLYWYRQALGQGPEFLTYFNYEAQQDKSGLPNDRFSAERPEGSISTLTIQRTEQRDSAMYRCASSLAFGRSTDTQYFGPGTRLTVL.

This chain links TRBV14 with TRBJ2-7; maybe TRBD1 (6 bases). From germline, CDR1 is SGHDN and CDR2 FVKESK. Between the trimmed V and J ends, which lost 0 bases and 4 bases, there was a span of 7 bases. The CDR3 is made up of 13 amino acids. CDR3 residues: CASSQEGGYEQYF. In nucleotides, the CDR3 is TGTGCCAGCAGCCAAGAAGGGGGATACGAGCAGTACTTC. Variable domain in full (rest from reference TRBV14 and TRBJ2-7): EAGVTQFPSHSVIEKGQTVTLRCDPISGHDNLYWYRRVMGKEIKFLLHFVKESKQDESGMPNNRFLAERTGGTYSTLKVQPAELEDSGVYFCASSQEGGYEQYFGPGTRLTVT.

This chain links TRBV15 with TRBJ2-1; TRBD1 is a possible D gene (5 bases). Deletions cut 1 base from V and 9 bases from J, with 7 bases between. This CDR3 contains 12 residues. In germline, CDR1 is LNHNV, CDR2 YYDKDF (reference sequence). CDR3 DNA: TGTGCCACCAGCAGAGCAGGGATTGAGCAGTTCTTC. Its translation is CATSRAGIEQFF.

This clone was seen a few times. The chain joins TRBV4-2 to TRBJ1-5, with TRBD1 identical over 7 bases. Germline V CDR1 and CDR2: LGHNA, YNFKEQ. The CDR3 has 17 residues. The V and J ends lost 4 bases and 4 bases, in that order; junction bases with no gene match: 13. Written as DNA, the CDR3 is TGTGCCAGCAGCCCGACGAAGGGGGCTGGTGAAAATCAGCCCCAGCATTTT. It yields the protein CASSPTKGAGENQPQHF.

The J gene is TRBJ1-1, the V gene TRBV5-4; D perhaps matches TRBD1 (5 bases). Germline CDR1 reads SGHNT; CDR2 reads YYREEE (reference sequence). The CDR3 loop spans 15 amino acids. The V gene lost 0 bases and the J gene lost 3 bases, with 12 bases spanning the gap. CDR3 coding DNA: TGTGCCAGCAGCTTGGCGCCCAGGGTGGACACTGAAGCTTTCTTT. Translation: CASSLAPRVDTEAFF.

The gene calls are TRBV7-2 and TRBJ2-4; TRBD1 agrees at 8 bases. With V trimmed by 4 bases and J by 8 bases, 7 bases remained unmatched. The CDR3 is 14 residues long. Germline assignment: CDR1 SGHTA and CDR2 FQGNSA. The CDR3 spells CASSSQTGVDIQYF. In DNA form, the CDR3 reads TGTGCCAGCAGCTCGCAGACAGGGGTGGACATTCAGTACTTC.

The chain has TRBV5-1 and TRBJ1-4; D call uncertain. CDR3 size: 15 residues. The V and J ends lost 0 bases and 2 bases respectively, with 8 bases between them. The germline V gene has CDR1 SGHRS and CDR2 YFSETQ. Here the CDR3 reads CASSLGGRTNEKLFF. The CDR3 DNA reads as TGCGCCAGCAGCTTGGGTGGACGGACTAATGAAAAACTGTTTTTT.

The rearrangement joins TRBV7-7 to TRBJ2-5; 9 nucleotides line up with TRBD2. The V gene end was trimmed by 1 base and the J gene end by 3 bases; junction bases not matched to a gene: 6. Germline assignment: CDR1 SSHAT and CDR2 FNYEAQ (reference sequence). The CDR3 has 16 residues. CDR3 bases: TGTGCCAGCAGCTTAGGAGCGGGGGGATTTGAAGAGACCCAGTACTTC. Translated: CASSLGAGGFEETQYF.

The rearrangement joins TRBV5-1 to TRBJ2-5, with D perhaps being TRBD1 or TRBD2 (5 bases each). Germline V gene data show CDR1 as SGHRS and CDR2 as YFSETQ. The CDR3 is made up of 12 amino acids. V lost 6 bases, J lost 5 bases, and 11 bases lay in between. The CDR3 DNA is TGCGCCAGCAACGGGGCTCAGGAGACCCAGTACTTC. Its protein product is CASNGAQETQYF.

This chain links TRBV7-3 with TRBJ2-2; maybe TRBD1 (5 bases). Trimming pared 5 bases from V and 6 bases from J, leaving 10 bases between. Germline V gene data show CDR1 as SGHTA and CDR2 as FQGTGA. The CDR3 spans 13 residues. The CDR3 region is CASSPTEAGELFF. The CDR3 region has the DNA TGTGCCAGCAGCCCGACAGAGGCCGGGGAGCTGTTTTTT.

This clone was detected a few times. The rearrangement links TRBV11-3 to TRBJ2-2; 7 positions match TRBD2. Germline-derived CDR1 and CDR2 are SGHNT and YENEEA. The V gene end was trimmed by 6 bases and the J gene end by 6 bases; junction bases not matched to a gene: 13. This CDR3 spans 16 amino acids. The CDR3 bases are TGTGCCAGCAGTTCCGGCGGGGGAGGGTCATCCGGGGAGCTGTTTTTT. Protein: CASSSGGGGSSGELFF.

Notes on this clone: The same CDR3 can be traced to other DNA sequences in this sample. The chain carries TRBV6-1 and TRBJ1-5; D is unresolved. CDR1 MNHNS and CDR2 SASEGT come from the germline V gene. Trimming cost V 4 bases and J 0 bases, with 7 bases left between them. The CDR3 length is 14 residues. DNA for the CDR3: TGTGCCAGCAGTGGGGCCTTTAGCAATCAGCCCCAGCATTTT. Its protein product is CASSGAFSNQPQHF.

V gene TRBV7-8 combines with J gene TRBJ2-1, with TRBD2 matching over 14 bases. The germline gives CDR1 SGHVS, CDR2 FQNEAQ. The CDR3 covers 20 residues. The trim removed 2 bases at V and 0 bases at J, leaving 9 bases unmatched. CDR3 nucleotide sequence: TGTGCCAGCAGCTTAAGGGGGACTAGCGGGGGTTATAGCTCCTACAATGAGCAGTTCTTC. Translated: CASSLRGTSGGYSSYNEQFF.

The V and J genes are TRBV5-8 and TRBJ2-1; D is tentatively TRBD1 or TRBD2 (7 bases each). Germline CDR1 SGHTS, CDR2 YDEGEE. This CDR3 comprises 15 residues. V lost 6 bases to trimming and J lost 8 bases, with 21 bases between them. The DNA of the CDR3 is TGTGCCAGCAACCGCCCCAGGGGGGGTTATTATGAGCAGTTCTTC. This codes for CASNRPRGGYYEQFF.

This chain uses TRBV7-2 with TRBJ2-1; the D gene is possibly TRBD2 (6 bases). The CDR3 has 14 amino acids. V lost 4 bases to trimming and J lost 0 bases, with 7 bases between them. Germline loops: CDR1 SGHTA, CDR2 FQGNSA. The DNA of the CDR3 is TGTGCCAGCAGCTCCGGGGGCTCCTACAATGAGCAGTTCTTC. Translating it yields CASSSGGSYNEQFF.

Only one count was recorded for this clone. The CDR3 here is CASSPAVGEGTEAFF. CDR3 DNA sequence: TGTGCCAGTAGCCCTGCCGTGGGCGAGGGTACTGAAGCTTTCTTT. The chain combines TRBV19 with TRBJ1-1; D is ambiguous. This CDR3 region has 15 residues. Looked up from germline, CDR1 is LNHDA and CDR2 is SQIVND (reference sequence). The V gene lost 6 bases and the J gene lost 5 bases, with 19 bases spanning the gap.

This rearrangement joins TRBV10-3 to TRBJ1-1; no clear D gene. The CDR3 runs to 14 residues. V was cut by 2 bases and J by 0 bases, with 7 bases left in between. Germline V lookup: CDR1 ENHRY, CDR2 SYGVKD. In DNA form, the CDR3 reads TGTGCCATCAGTGAGGGTCCCTTGAACACTGAAGCTTTCTTT. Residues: CAISEGPLNTEAFF.

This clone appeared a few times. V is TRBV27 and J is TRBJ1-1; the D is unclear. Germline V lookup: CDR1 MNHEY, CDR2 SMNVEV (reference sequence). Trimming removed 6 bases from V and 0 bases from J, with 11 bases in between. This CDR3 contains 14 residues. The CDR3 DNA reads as TGTGCCAGCAGCGTAACTCTAATGAACACTGAAGCTTTCTTT. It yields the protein CASSVTLMNTEAFF.

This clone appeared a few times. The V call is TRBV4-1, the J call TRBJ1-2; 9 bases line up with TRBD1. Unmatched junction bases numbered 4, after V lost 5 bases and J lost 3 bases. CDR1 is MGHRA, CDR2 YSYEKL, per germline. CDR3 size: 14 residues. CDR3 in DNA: TGCGCCAGCAGCTTGCGGACAGGGGACTATGGCTACACCTTC. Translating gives CASSLRTGDYGYTF.

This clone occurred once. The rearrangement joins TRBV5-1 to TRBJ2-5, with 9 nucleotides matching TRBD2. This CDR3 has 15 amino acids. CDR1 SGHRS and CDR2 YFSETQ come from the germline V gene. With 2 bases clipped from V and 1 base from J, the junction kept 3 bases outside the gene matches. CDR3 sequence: CASSLAGGPQETQYF. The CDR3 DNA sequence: TGCGCCAGCAGCTTAGCGGGGGGACCCCAAGAGACCCAGTACTTC.

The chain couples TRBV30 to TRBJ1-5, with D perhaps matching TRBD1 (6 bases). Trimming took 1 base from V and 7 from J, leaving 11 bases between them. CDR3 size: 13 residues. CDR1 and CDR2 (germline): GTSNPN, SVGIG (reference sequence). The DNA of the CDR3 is TGTGCCTGGAGTGCAGGGGATCCCCAGCCCCAGCATTTT. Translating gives CAWSAGDPQPQHF.

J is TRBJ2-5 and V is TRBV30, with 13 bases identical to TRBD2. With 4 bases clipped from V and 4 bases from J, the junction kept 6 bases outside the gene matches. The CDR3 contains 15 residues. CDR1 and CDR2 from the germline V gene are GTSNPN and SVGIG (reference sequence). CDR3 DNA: TGTGCCTGGACTAGAAGACTAGCGGGAGGAGAGACCCAGTACTTC. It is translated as CAWTRRLAGGETQYF.

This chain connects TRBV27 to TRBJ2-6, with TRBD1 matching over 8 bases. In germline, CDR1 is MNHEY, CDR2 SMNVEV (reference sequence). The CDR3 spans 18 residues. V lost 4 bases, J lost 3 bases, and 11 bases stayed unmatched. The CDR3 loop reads CASSSAGGPSFGANVLTF. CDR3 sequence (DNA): TGTGCCAGCAGTTCAGCAGGGGGCCCGTCTTTTGGGGCCAACGTCCTGACTTTC.

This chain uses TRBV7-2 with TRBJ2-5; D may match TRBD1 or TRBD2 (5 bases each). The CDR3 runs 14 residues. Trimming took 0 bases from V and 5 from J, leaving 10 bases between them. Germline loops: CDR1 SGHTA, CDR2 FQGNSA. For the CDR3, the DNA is TGTGCCAGCAGCTTAGCGGGGCCGGGGGAGACCCAGTACTTC. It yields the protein CASSLAGPGETQYF.

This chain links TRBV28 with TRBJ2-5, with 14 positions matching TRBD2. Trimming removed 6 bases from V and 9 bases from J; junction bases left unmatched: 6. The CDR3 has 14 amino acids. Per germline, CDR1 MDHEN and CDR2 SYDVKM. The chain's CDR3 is CASRYGLAGGAQYF. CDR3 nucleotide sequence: TGTGCCAGCAGATACGGACTAGCGGGAGGTGCCCAGTACTTC.